This T cell receptor delta chain is from a study of Vδ1+ human thymocytes (dated by TCRdb to 2017 to 2018). Looking at the study overall: mRNA-level TRG and TRD CDR3 repertoires of highly purified Vdelta1+ thymocytes from young children were characterised as a data resource. The multiplex-based CDR3 amplicon strategy had previously been validated against 5'RACE-based CDR3 amplicon generation methods. Summary of the overall study and its limitations: Although sort purity was high, roughly a fifth of thymic TRD sequences were Vdelta2 (with a few Vdelta3), in contrast to the peripheral blood Vdelta1+ controls. Numerous TRG clonotypes were shared among donors (up to about 7x10^3), while TRD repertoires were essentially private (a maximum of about 120 shared). Because no clustering by age or sex was seen, donors were not stratified by age or sex in the analyses. The authors advised highly purified populations and single-cell validation, since unexpected Vdelta2 sequences could cause misinterpretation of bulk repertoire data. Thymic TRG and TRD repertoires appeared highly polyclonal with Gaussian CDR3 length distributions, unlike oligoclonal peripheral blood repertoires.

Thymic samples were depleted of alphabeta T cells, then CD3+ TCRVdelta1+ TCRVdelta2- thymocytes were FACS-sorted. The purity of the sorted Vdelta1+ thymocytes was between roughly 97% and 99.6%. The thymic specimens were obtained from seven or eight paediatric patients who were undergoing corrective cardiac surgery and ranged in age from roughly 5 days to 17 months. Thymic tissue was dispersed, and mononuclear cells were isolated on a Histopaque-1077 density gradient. The staining antibodies were anti-TCRVdelta1 clone TS8.2, anti-TCRVdelta2 clone B6, anti-CD3 clone HIT3a and anti-TCRalphabeta clone IP26. A remark on this clone: Its binding antigen is unknown. Per-nucleotide qualities are absent, and no much larger clonotype sits a single base away.

The germline V gene yields TSWWSYY for CDR1 and QGS for CDR2. The CDR3 runs 18 residues from the cysteine to the phenylalanine. Here the CDR3 DNA is all that survives: 54 bases in frame from base 1. Germline trimming amounts to 3 bases on V and 4 bases on J, with 14 as the count of junction bases outside the gene matches. RNA was isolated using the RNeasy mini kit, and reverse transcription was performed with Superscript III. To generate the CDR3 amplicons, a multiplex PCR was run using pooled V-gene forward primers together with a constant-region reverse primer that carried Illumina adaptor overhangs. After gel purification, the amplicons were indexed with Nextera index primers over about 8 extra PCR cycles and then purified using AMPure XP beads. The libraries were sequenced on an Illumina MiSeq using paired-end 250 bp reads, dual indexing and an approximately 19% PhiX spike-in. In the source study's methods: FastQC was used to check read quality, and ea-utils fastq-join was used to merge TRG read pairs. IMGT/HighV-QUEST was used to annotate the sequences, only productive sequences with an unambiguous V-gene assignment were kept, and clonotypes were defined as sequences sharing an identical CDR3 sequence. For downstream analysis, VDJtools 1.1.1, tcR 2.2.3, Treemap and vegan Shannon diversity in R 3.4.4 were used. Via CATT, TCRdb reprocessed the public reads, and rows with identical DNA were then joined. These V and J calls are TCRdb output, not the study's own analysis. The sample data list 20,000 to 25,000 delta-chain clones, and 7.5% to 9% of these were observed just once. The ten largest clones represent less than 1% of the sample.

The sequence came from a child younger than two who had congenital heart surgery. This chain joins TRDV1 to TRDJ1; 10 bases in the junction line up with TRDD3. Input material: Vdelta1+ gamma-delta thymocytes from the thymus. What this sample's cell subset or site label stands for: FACS-sorted CD3+ TCRalphabeta- TCRVdelta1+ TCRVdelta2- thymocytes. The nucleotides read TGTGCTCTTGGGGACCCCCGGTACTGGGGGATTATCGACGATAAACTCATCTTT. The resulting protein is CALGDPRYWGIIDDKLIF.